A selection of T cell receptor beta chains follows, all from one sample in a study of molecular identifiers for immune sequencing clone quantification. Each CDR3 protein gets one entry after TCRdb re-called the PCR reads with MiXCR. The sample lists around 480,000 distinct CDR3 sequences, about a quarter occurring once. Material: naive CD8+ T cells from blood, with Jurkat cell RNA spiked in. These receptors all stem from a human donor in good health. Some libraries in this study had Jurkat cell RNA spiked in. Each CDR3 is given with its conserved first and last residue. Fields, in order: V gene, J gene, CDR3 protein.

TRBV19	TRBJ2-2	CASSTGMSWTGELFF
TRBV14	TRBJ1-1	CASSHGAGTEAFF
TRBV4-3	TRBJ2-5	CASSQDGTGILETQYF
TRBV27	TRBJ1-4	CASSLSVGSRFEKLFF
TRBV7-9	TRBJ2-3	CASSLAPGFGTDTQYF
TRBV20-1	TRBJ2-3	CSLVDQGFPTDTQYF
TRBV19	TRBJ2-5	CASTGWQSQEPQYF
TRBV27	TRBJ2-1	CASSGEDNEQFF
TRBV30	TRBJ1-1	CAWSLGAEAFF
TRBV4-3	TRBJ2-7	CASSQGRGLAGAYEQYF
TRBV12-3/TRBV12-4	TRBJ1-4	CATGDRTNEKLFF
TRBV7-6	TRBJ2-7	CASSRDPGTGFRSAYEQYF
TRBV5-1	TRBJ2-7	CASNPRTSGGSYEQYF
TRBV19	TRBJ2-3	CASSNSRDREHPPTDTQYF
TRBV4-1	TRBJ2-7	CASSQAPGSTYEQYF
TRBV2	TRBJ1-5	CASRGAPGTGQNQPQHF
TRBV6-5	TRBJ2-7	CASNYQGAWEQYF
TRBV6-5	TRBJ1-1	CASSSPGLNTEAFF
TRBV11-2	TRBJ1-4	CASSLELSPSEKLFF
TRBV6-6	TRBJ2-7	CASSSGGEREAYEQYF
TRBV20-1	TRBJ1-5	CSARVVGATGGSQVGNQPQHF
TRBV6-2/TRBV6-3	TRBJ2-7	CASSQRAKSYEQYF
TRBV6-5	TRBJ2-3	CASSFDRSSSTDTQYF
TRBV6-5	TRBJ1-3	CASRPGQLSSGNTIYF
TRBV10-3	TRBJ1-1	CAISAGRGLNTEAFF
TRBV28	TRBJ2-2	CASSPDREYDGELFF
TRBV28	TRBJ2-7	CASSPAGSSYAPSF
TRBV12-3/TRBV12-4	TRBJ2-7	CASSLGPAPYERYF
TRBV5-6	TRBJ1-6	CASSRERRTGSSYNSPLHF
TRBV20-1	TRBJ2-7	CSARRFSELTYEQYF
TRBV4-3	TRBJ1-2	CASSPQRTGATYGYTF
TRBV20-1	TRBJ2-4	CSARVHSGESLAKNIQYF
TRBV28	TRBJ2-5	CASSFPTQYF
TRBV5-4	TRBJ2-5	CASSHRDEETQYF
TRBV27	TRBJ2-6	CASSLSIGQAISGANVLTF
TRBV6-1	TRBJ1-1	CASSAEGSWTEAFF
TRBV6-5	TRBJ2-3	CASSQYTLTSGCTDTQYF
TRBV30	TRBJ1-1	CAWSVSGTEAFF
TRBV7-2	TRBJ2-7	CASSIAFGRESNEQYF
TRBV29-1	TRBJ2-3	CSVSGDRGTDTQYF
TRBV9	TRBJ1-2	CASSVGDNYGYTF
TRBV20-1	TRBJ1-1	CSARDRSTGWTNTEAFF